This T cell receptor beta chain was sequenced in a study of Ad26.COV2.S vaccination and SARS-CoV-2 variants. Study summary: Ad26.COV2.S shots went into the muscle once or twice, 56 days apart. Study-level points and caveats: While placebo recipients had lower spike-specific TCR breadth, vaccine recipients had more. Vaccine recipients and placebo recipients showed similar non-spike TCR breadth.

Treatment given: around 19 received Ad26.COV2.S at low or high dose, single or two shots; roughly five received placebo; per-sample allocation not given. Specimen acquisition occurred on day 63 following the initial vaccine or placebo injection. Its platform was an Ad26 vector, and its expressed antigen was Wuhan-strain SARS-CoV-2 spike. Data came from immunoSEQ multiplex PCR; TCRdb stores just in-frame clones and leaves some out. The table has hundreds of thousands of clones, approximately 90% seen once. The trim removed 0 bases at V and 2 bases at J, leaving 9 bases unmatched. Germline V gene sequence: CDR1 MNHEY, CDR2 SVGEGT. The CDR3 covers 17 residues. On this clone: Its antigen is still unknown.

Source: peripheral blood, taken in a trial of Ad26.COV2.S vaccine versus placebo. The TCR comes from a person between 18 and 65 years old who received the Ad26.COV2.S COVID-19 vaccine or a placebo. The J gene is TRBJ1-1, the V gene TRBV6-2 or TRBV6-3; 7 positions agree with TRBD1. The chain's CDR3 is CASSYSVGQGDNTEAFF. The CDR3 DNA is TGTGCCAGCAGTTACTCCGTCGGGCAGGGGGACAACACTGAAGCTTTCTTT.